Sequencing of this TCR beta chain was carried out in a study of T cell responses to AZD1222 COVID-19 vaccine. Study-level points and caveats: Unmutated regions of variants are reportedly targeted by nearly half of spike-specific TCRs. Compared with day 0, the breadth and depth of the Spike-specific TCR repertoire rose significantly after two doses of AZD1222. Distributed over spike, vaccine-associated CD4 TCRs predominated at 160-218 and 743-854. Samples come after the peak T cell response, not at day 14.

As concerns this clone: Its antigen is still unknown.

The data were produced by immunoSEQ multiplex PCR, yet TCRdb's version contains in-frame clones alone and is incomplete. The sample includes around 80,000 clones, around nine tenths of them seen just once. The germline CDR1 and CDR2 sequences are LGHNA and YNFKEQ. The CDR3 is made up of 15 amino acids. With 4 bases clipped from V and 3 bases from J, the junction kept 4 bases outside the gene matches. The chain uses TRBV4-2 and TRBJ1-5; TRBD1 agrees at 9 bases. The TCR originated in an adult in good health. The input for sequencing was peripheral blood, taken on day 0 of AZD1222 vaccination. DNA of the CDR3: TGTGCCAGCAGCCGGACAGGGGCTGACAATCAGCCCCAGCATTTT. This sequence encodes CASSRTGADNQPQHF.